This TCR beta chain was observed in a study of STAT5B mutations in CD4+ large granular lymphocyte leukemia. Study as a whole: Healthy donors showed HLA-associated enrichment of the CDR3 'QG' motif.

Whole-study findings and limits: Compared with healthy controls (2/35), patient top clones favored TRBV06 (8/27). Patient CD4-sorted repertoires stayed more clonal than healthy ones after leukemic-clone removal.

This was a survey-level run. The table came from immunoSEQ multiplex PCR; TCRdb's copy has only in-frame clones and leaves some out. The data show around 24,000 clones, about 80% seen once. In regard to this clone: Its antigen remains unidentified.

Germline CDR1 reads SGHVS; CDR2 reads FNYEAQ. The CDR3 is 14 residues long. This chain connects TRBV7-6 to TRBJ2-5; 7 bases fit TRBD1. The end of the DNA aligns better with TRBJ2-7, so the J call may be wrong. This sequence was found in a human donor in good health. The material sequenced was CD4+ T cells from blood buffy coats. The chain's CDR3 is CASSTRQGRYEQYF. The CDR3 region has the DNA TGTGCCAGCAGCACCCGACAGGGAAGGTACGAGCAGTACTTC.